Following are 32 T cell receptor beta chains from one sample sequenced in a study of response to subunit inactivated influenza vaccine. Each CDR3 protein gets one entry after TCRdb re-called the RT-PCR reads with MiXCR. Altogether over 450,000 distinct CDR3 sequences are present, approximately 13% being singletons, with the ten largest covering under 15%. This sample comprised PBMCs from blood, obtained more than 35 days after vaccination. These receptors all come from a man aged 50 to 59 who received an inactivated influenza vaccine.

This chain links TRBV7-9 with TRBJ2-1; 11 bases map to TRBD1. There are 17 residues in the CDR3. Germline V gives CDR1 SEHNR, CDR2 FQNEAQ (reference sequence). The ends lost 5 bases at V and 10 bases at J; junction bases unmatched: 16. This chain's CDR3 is CASSRGLYGQGALEQFF. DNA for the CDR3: TGTGCCAGCAGCCGAGGCCTCTATGGACAGGGGGCGTTGGAGCAGTTCTTC.

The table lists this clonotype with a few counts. The CDR3 is CSARDALQRSYEQYF. CDR3 nucleotides: TGCAGTGCTAGAGATGCCCTCCAGCGGAGCTACGAGCAGTACTTC. The chain joins TRBV20-1 to TRBJ2-7, with D maybe TRBD2 (5 bases). The CDR3 contains 15 residues. The germline V and J ends were trimmed by 0 bases and 3 bases, with 15 bases remaining between them. Germline assignment: CDR1 DFQATT and CDR2 SNEGSKA (reference sequence).

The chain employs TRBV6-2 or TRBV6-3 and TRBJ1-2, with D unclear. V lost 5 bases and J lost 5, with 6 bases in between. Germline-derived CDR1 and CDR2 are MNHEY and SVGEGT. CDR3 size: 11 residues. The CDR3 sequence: CASSTEYGYTF. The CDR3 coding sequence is TGTGCCAGCAGTACGGAGTATGGCTACACCTTC.

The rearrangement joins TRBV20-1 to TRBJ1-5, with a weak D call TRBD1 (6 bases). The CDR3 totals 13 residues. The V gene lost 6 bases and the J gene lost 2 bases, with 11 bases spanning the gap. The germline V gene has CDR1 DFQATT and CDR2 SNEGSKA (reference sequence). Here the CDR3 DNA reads TGCAGTGCCCCAGGGGCCGGCAATCAGCCCCAGCATTTT. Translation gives CSAPGAGNQPQHF.

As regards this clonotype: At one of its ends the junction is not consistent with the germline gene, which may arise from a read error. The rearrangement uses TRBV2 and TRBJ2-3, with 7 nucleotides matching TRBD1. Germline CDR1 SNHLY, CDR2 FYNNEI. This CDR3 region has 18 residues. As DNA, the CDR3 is TGTACCAGCAGTTTAGGGAGAGGGGGCAATAGAAACACAGATACGCAGTATTTT. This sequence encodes CTSSLGRGGNRNTDTQYF.

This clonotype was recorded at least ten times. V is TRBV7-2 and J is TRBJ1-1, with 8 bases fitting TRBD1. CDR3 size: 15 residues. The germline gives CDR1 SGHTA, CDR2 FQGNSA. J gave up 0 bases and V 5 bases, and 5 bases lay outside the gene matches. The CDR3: CASSPDRVMNTEAFF. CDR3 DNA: TGTGCCAGCAGCCCGGACAGGGTGATGAACACTGAAGCTTTCTTT.

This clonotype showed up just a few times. The CDR3 nucleotides are TGCAGTGCTAGAGGGGGAACTAGCGGGGAGCAGTTCTTC. Residues: CSARGGTSGEQFF. V usage is TRBV20-1 and J usage is TRBJ2-1, with 9 positions matching TRBD2. Germline assignment: CDR1 DFQATT and CDR2 SNEGSKA (reference sequence). The CDR3 consists of 13 residues. The V gene end was trimmed by 1 base and the J gene end by 10 bases; junction bases not matched to a gene: 5.

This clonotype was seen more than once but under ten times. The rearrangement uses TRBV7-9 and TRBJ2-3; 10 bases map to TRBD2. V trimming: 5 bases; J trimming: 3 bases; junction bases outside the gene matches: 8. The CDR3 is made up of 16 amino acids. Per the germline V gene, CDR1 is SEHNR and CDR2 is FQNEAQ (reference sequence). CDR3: CASSRRVAGGTDTQYF. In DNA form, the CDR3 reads TGTGCCAGCAGCCGACGGGTAGCGGGAGGTACAGATACGCAGTATTTT. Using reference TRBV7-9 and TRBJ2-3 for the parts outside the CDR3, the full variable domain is DTGVSQNPRHKITKRGQNVTFRCDPISEHNRLYWYRQTLGQGPEFLTYFQNEAQLEKSRLLSDRFSAERPKGSFSTLEIQRTEQGDSAMYLCASSRRVAGGTDTQYFGPGTRLTVL.

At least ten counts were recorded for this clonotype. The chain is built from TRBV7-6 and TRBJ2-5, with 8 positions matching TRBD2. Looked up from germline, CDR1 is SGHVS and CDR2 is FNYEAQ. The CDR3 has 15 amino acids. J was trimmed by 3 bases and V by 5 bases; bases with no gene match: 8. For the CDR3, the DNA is TGTGCCAGCAGCAGAGGCGGGGGGCAGAAAGAGACCCAGTACTTC. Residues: CASSRGGGQKETQYF.

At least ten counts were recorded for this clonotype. CDR3 bases: TGCAGCGTAGACAGGGGCGGAAGCACTGAAGCTTTCTTT. Its protein product is CSVDRGGSTEAFF. This chain connects TRBV29-1 to TRBJ1-1; 8 nucleotides align to TRBD1. There are 13 residues in the CDR3. Trimming cost V 6 bases and J 4 bases; bases outside gene matches: 7. Germline CDR1 reads SQVTM; CDR2 reads ANQGSEA.

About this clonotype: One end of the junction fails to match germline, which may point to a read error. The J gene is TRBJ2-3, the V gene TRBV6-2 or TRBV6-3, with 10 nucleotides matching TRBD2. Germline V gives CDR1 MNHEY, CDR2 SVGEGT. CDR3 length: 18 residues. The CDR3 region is CASCYMVTSGQYTDTQYF. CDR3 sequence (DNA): TGTGCCAGCTGTTATATGGTGACTAGCGGGCAGTATACAGATACGCAGTATTTT.

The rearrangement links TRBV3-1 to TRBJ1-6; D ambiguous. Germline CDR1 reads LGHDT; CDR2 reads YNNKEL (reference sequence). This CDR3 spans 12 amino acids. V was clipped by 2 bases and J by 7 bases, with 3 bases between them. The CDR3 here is CASSQRNSPLHF. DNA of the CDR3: TGTGCCAGCAGCCAACGAAATTCACCCCTCCACTTT.

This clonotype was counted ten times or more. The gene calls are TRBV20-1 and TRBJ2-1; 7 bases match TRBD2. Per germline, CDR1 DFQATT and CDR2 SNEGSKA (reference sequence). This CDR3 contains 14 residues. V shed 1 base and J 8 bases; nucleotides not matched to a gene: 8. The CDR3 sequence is CSARGGRGGDEQFF. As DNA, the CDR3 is TGCAGTGCTAGAGGCGGGAGAGGAGGCGATGAGCAGTTCTTC.

CDR3 loop: CASRRQAYGYTF. Here the CDR3 DNA reads TGTGCCAGCAGGCGGCAGGCGTATGGCTACACCTTC. The rearrangement uses TRBV6-2 or TRBV6-3 and TRBJ1-2; no reliable D call. The CDR3 extends over 12 amino acids. Germline CDR1 is MNHEY and CDR2 is SVGEGT. With 6 bases removed from V and 5 bases from J, the gap between germline ends came to 10 bases.

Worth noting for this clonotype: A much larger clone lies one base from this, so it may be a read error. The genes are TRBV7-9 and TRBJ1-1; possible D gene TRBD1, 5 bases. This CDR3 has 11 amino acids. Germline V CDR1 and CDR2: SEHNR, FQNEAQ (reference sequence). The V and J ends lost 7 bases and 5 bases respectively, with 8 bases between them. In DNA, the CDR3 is TGTGCCAGCACCCAGGGAACTGAAGCTTTCTTT. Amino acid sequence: CASTQGTEAFF.

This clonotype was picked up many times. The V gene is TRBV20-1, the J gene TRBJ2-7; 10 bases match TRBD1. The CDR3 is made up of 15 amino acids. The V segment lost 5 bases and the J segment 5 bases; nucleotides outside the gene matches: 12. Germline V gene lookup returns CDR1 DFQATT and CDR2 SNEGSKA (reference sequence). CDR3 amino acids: CSAPSPGQGRNEQYF. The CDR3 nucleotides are TGCAGTGCTCCCTCTCCGGGACAGGGGCGGAACGAGCAGTACTTC.

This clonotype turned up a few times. CDR3 loop: CASSLARGTGGEQYF. The CDR3, as DNA: TGTGCCAGCAGCTTAGCGCGGGGGACTGGGGGCGAGCAGTACTTC. The rearrangement links TRBV7-2 to TRBJ2-7, with TRBD2 matching over 7 bases. Germline loops: CDR1 SGHTA, CDR2 FQGNSA. Germline trimming cut 0 bases from V and 6 bases from J; bases unmatched to any gene: 8. There are 15 residues in the CDR3. The full variable domain, with the rest looked up from reference TRBV7-2 and TRBJ2-7, is GAGVSQSPSNKVTEKGKDVELRCDPISGHTALYWYRQSLGQGLEFLIYFQGNSAPDKSGLPSDRFSAERTGGSVSTLTIQRTQQEDSAVYLCASSLARGTGGEQYFGPGTRLTVT.

CDR3 DNA: TGTGCCAGCAGCACAGAATCAACCGGGGAGCTGTTTTTT. It yields the protein CASSTESTGELFF. The V call is TRBV7-9, the J call TRBJ2-2, with D unclear. The CDR3 loop spans 13 amino acids. CDR1 is SEHNR and CDR2 is FQNEAQ in the germline V gene (reference sequence). Trimming removed 5 bases at V and 5 bases at J, with 9 bases between. The entire variable domain, with the rest obtained from reference TRBV7-9 and TRBJ2-2, is as follows: DTGVSQNPRHKITKRGQNVTFRCDPISEHNRLYWYRQTLGQGPEFLTYFQNEAQLEKSRLLSDRFSAERPKGSFSTLEIQRTEQGDSAMYLCASSTESTGELFFGEGSRLTVL.

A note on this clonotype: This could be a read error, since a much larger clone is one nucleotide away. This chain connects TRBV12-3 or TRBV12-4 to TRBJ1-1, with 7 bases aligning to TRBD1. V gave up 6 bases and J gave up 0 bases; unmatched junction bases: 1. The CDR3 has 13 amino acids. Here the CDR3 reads CASRGQMNTEAFF. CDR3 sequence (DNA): TGTGCCAGCAGGGGACAGATGAACACTGAAGCTTTCTTT.

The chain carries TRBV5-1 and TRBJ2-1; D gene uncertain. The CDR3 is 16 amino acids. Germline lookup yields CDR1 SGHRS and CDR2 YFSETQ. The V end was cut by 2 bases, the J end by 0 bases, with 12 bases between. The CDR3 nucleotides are TGCGCCAGCAGCTTTTTATCTCCCAGCTCCTACAATGAGCAGTTCTTC. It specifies CASSFLSPSSYNEQFF.

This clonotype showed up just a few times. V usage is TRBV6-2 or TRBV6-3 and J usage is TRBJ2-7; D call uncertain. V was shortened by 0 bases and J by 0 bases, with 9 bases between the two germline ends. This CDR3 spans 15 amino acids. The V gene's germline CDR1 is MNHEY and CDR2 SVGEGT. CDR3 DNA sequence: TGTGCCAGCAGTTACTCTAGTGCCTCCTCCTACGAGCAGTACTTC. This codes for CASSYSSASSYEQYF.

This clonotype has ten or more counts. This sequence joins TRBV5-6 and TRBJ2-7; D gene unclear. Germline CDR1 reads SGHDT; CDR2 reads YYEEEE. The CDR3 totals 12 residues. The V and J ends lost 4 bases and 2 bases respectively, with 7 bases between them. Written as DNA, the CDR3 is TGTGCCAGCAGCGCATCAGCCTACGAGCAGTACTTC. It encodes CASSASAYEQYF.

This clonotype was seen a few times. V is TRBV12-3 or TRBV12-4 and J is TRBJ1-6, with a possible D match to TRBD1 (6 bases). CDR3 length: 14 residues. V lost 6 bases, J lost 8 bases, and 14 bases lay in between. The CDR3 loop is CASSPDSYYSPLHF. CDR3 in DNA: TGTGCCAGCAGCCCGGACAGTTATTATTCACCCCTCCACTTT.

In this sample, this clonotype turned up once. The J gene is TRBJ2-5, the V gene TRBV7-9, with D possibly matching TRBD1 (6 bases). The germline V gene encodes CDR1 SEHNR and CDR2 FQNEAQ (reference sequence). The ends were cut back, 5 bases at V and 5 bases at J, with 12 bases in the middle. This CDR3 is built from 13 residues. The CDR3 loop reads CASSGQSRETQYF. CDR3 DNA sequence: TGTGCCAGCAGCGGACAGTCCCGGGAGACCCAGTACTTC.

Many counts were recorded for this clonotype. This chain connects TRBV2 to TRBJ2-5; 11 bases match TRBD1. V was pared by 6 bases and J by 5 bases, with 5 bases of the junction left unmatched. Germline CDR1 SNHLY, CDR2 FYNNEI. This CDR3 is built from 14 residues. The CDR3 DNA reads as TGTGCCAGCAGGCCCGGGACAGGGGGGGAGACCCAGTACTTC. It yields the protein CASRPGTGGETQYF.

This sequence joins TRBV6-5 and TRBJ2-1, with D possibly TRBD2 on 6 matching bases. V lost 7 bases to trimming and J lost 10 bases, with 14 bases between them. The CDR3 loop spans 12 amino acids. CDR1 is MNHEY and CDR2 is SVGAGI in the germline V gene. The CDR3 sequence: CASTNRLGEQFF. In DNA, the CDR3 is TGTGCCAGCACAAACCGACTAGGGGAGCAGTTCTTC.

The CDR3 loop is CASRVLAANEQFF. CDR3 sequence (DNA): TGTGCCAGCAGGGTACTAGCGGCCAATGAGCAGTTCTTC. The chain carries TRBV12-3 or TRBV12-4 and TRBJ2-1, with 8 positions matching TRBD2. This CDR3 region has 13 residues. V was clipped by 6 bases and J by 6 bases; unmatched bases: 4.

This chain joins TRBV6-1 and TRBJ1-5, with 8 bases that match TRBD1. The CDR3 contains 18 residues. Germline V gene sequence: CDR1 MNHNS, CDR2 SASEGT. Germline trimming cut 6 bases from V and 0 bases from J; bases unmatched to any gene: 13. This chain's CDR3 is CASRMTPGQVNSNQPQHF. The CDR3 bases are TGTGCCAGCAGGATGACCCCGGGACAGGTAAATAGCAATCAGCCCCAGCATTTT.

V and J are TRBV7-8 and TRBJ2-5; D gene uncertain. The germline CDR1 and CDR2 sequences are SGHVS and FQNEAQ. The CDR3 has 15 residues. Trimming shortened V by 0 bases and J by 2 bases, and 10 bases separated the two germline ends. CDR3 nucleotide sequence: TGTGCCAGCAGCTTAGCGCGACCTCAGCAAGAGACCCAGTACTTC. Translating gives CASSLARPQQETQYF.

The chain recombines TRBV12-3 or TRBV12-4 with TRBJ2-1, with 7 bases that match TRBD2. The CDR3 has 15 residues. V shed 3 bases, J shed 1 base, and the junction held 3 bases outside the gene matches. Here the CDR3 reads CASSFRAGSYNEQFF. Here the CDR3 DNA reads TGTGCCAGCAGTTTTCGAGCGGGGTCCTACAATGAGCAGTTCTTC.

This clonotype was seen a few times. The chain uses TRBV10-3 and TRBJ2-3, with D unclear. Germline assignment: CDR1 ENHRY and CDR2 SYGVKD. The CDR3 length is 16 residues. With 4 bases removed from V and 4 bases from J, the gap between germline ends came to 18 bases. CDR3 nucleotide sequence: TGTGCCATCAGTGTAGAGTCAGTCATCGATTCAGATACGCAGTATTTT. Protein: CAISVESVIDSDTQYF.

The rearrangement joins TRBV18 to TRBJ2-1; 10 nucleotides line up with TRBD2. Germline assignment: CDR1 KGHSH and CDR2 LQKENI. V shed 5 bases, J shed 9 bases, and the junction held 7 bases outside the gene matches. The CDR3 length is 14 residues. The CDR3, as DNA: TGTGCCAGCTCAGCTAGCGGGAGTGACGGTGAGCAGTTCTTC. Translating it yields CASSASGSDGEQFF. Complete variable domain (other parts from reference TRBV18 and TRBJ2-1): NAGVMQNPRHLVRRRGQEARLRCSPMKGHSHVYWYRQLPEEGLKFMVYLQKENIIDESGMPKERFSAEFPKEGPSILRIQQVVRGDSAAYFCASSASGSDGEQFFGPGTRLTVL.